The rows below give T cell receptor beta chains drawn from one sample of a study of T cell therapy after organ transplantation. Profiling relied on immunoSEQ multiplex PCR, and the TCRdb table lists in-frame clones only, not all of them. The sample comprises about 590 clones, less than 75% of which are singletons, and more than 30% rests with the top ten. These receptors lack a known antigen. The sequenced sample consisted of cultured CD8+ T cells. Every receptor here comes from a human patient who had received a solid organ transplant and had CMV disease. Some T cells may be supplied by the graft donor. CDR3s include the opening cysteine and the closing phenylalanine or tryptophan.

CDR3aa	v_gene	j_gene
CASSLVDNSGDTQYF	TRBV7-6	TRBJ2-3
CASSPGANTEAFF	TRBV6-6	TRBJ1-1
CASSIEGHSPLTGYTF	TRBV19	TRBJ1-2
CASSLRAAYGYTF	TRBV27	TRBJ1-2
CASSLVPGGPSYEQYF	TRBV5-1	TRBJ2-7
CASSLDHYGYTF	TRBV4-1	TRBJ1-2
CASSQQGVSYEQYF	TRBV6-1	TRBJ2-7
CASGYGPNTEAFF	TRBV6-1	TRBJ1-1
CASSLGLAGGQGEQYF	TRBV4-1	TRBJ2-7
CASSLLAGVTGELFF	TRBV7-9	TRBJ2-2
CASSLVMAGPYTEAFF	TRBV5-1	TRBJ1-1
CASSLGQVDEQYF	TRBV7-6	TRBJ2-7
CASSLEREGYNEQFF	TRBV11-3	TRBJ2-1
CASSSGQGVTYEQYF	TRBV9	TRBJ2-7
CASKDRSSYNSPLHF	TRBV27	TRBJ1-6
CASSLAHSDSYEQYF	TRBV7-6	TRBJ2-7
CASSLALGAGVNEQFF	TRBV7-9	TRBJ2-1
CASIPGQGEETQYF	TRBV2	TRBJ2-5
CAWKWSLSNYGYTF	TRBV30	TRBJ1-2
CASSFLGGGTYNEQFF	TRBV11-2	TRBJ2-1
CASSSGQGPEAFF	TRBV7-2	TRBJ1-1
CASNAGGMNTEAFF	TRBV27	TRBJ1-1
CASSPLPQGAKNQPQHF	TRBV5-1	TRBJ1-5
CASSYSEIPYEQYF	TRBV6-6	TRBJ2-7
CASSYSKGGNTEAFF	TRBV6-6	TRBJ1-1
CASSLELGRNTGELFF	TRBV5-4	TRBJ2-2
CASSWLGPWDNEQFF	TRBV5-1	TRBJ2-1
CASSLMWGAAETQYF	TRBV27	TRBJ2-5
CASSQGQATEAFF	TRBV4-2	TRBJ1-1
CASSTGYNSPLHF	TRBV6-5	TRBJ1-6
CASSPGANTEAFF	TRBV6-1	TRBJ1-1
CASSLWAGELFF	TRBV7-9	TRBJ2-2
CASSYYRDSLF	TRBV6-5	TRBJ1-1
CASSFSQGSWTGELFF	TRBV7-6	TRBJ2-2
CASSQELTGGTEAFF	TRBV4-2	TRBJ1-1
CASSLNWGAFF	TRBV11-2	TRBJ1-1
CAWSWGHYGYTF	TRBV30	TRBJ1-2
CASSLGGRLHF	TRBV2	TRBJ1-6
CASSTGYNSPLHF	TRBV6-1	TRBJ1-6
CASSLTSGGRSTYEQYF	TRBV27	TRBJ2-7
CATSRDRAGELFF	TRBV15	TRBJ2-2
CASSQDLSANEKLFF	TRBV4-1	TRBJ1-4
CASSPEQTQETQYF	TRBV6-5	TRBJ2-5
CASSPDRAYGYTF	TRBV7-2	TRBJ1-2